A single TCR beta chain is shown here with its context. Antigen: not known. The method was immunoSEQ multiplex PCR; TCRdb's version includes in-frame clones alone and lacks a portion of them. Of around 150,000 clones detected, roughly 92% appear once; the ten largest clones hold 3% to 4.5%. This entry belongs to a study of T cell responses to AZD1222 COVID-19 vaccine. Study outcomes and limitations: White British ancestry dominated among donors, who included more females, and clonal diversity was possibly underestimated. Spike-specific TCR breadth and depth grew following two AZD1222 doses.

Germline assignment: CDR1 MNHEY and CDR2 SMNVEV (reference sequence). This CDR3 region has 16 residues. J gave up 0 bases and V 6 bases, and 5 bases lay outside the gene matches. Second-dose intervals near 4 or 12 weeks were combined. The sequencing used peripheral blood, collected 28 days after the second AZD1222 dose. This chain joins TRBV27 and TRBJ2-7, with 13 bases matching TRBD2. The source of this sequence is an adult who received the AZD1222 COVID-19 vaccine. For the CDR3, the DNA is TGTGCCAGCAGGGGACTAGCGGGACCTACCTCCTACGAGCAGTACTTC. It specifies CASRGLAGPTSYEQYF.